A selection of T cell receptor beta chains follows, all from one sample in a study of spatial heterogeneity in lung cancer. TCRdb reanalysed the 5' RACE reads using MiXCR and keeps one entry per CDR3 protein. The sample holds more than 4,000 distinct CDR3 sequences, about 2.9% seen once. The sequenced sample was normal lung tissue next to the tumor, obtained at surgery. All receptors derive from a male donor with early-stage non-small cell lung cancer. CDR3s include the opening cysteine and the closing phenylalanine or tryptophan. A D gene is named only where the DNA matches it firmly. Clone size is not always given. Where it is, it says once, few, many or a class for expanded clones.

D gene: .
J gene: TRBJ2-3
V gene: TRBV6-5
clone size: medium-sized
CDR3 protein: CASSPDPAYRDADRRTQYF
CDR3 DNA: TGTGCCAGCAGCCCCGACCCCGCATACCGGGACGCGGATAGGAGAACGCAGTATTTT

D gene: .
J gene: TRBJ1-5
V gene: TRBV2
clone size: few
CDR3 protein: CASKKEEFDQPQHF
CDR3 DNA: TGTGCCAGCAAGAAGGAGGAGTTCGATCAGCCCCAGCATTTT

D gene: .
J gene: TRBJ2-1
V gene: TRBV20-1
clone size: many
CDR3 protein: CSASSLRDSYNEQFF
CDR3 DNA: TGCAGTGCTAGCTCTCTTCGGGACTCCTACAATGAGCAGTTCTTC

D gene: TRBD2
J gene: TRBJ2-7
V gene: TRBV4-2
clone size: .
CDR3 protein: CASSPTSDIGYEQYF
CDR3 DNA: TGTGCCAGCAGCCCCACTAGCGATATTGGCTACGAGCAGTACTTC

D gene: .
J gene: TRBJ2-7
V gene: TRBV20-1
clone size: medium-sized
CDR3 protein: CSAFPRPNEQYF
CDR3 DNA: TGCAGTGCTTTTCCTCGACCCAACGAGCAGTACTTC

D gene: .
J gene: TRBJ2-3
V gene: TRBV5-6
clone size: many
CDR3 protein: CASSLPDLRDTQYF
CDR3 DNA: TGTGCCAGCAGCTTACCGGACTTGAGGGATACGCAGTATTTT

D gene: TRBD2
J gene: TRBJ2-1
V gene: TRBV7-2
clone size: many
CDR3 protein: CASSSLPGLAGKNEQFF
CDR3 DNA: TGTGCCAGCAGCTCCTTACCGGGACTAGCGGGAAAGAATGAGCAGTTCTTC

D gene: .
J gene: TRBJ2-5
V gene: TRBV20-1
clone size: large
CDR3 protein: CSTEHQETQYF
CDR3 DNA: TGCAGTACTGAACATCAAGAGACCCAGTACTTC

D gene: TRBD1
J gene: TRBJ2-3
V gene: TRBV29-1
clone size: medium-sized
CDR3 protein: CSVEVAGGPTDTQYF
CDR3 DNA: TGCAGCGTTGAGGTGGCAGGGGGACCCACAGATACGCAGTATTTT

D gene: TRBD1
J gene: TRBJ1-2
V gene: TRBV20-1
clone size: medium-sized
CDR3 protein: CSARGGQGTIGGNGYTF
CDR3 DNA: TGCAGTGCTAGAGGGGGACAGGGGACAATAGGTGGAAATGGCTACACCTTC

D gene: .
J gene: TRBJ2-2
V gene: TRBV30
clone size: many
CDR3 protein: CAWSDGSYTGELFF
CDR3 DNA: TGTGCCTGGAGTGACGGGTCGTACACCGGGGAGCTGTTTTTT

D gene: .
J gene: TRBJ1-1
V gene: TRBV9
clone size: medium-sized
CDR3 protein: CASSPPGQNTEAFF
CDR3 DNA: TGTGCCAGCAGCCCTCCCGGCCAGAACACTGAAGCTTTCTTT

D gene: .
J gene: TRBJ2-1
V gene: TRBV14
clone size: many
CDR3 protein: CASSQDFVGLYVEQFF
CDR3 DNA: TGTGCCAGCAGCCAAGATTTTGTTGGTTTGTACGTTGAGCAGTTCTTC

D gene: .
J gene: TRBJ1-5
V gene: TRBV15
clone size: many
CDR3 protein: CATSREGGQPQHF
CDR3 DNA: TGTGCCACCAGCAGAGAGGGGGGACAGCCCCAGCATTTT

D gene: .
J gene: TRBJ2-3
V gene: TRBV6-5
clone size: few
CDR3 protein: CASSYSRERADTQYF
CDR3 DNA: TGTGCCAGCAGTTACTCTCGGGAGAGGGCAGATACGCAGTATTTT

D gene: TRBD2
J gene: TRBJ2-7
V gene: TRBV7-2
clone size: many
CDR3 protein: CASRLAREQYF
CDR3 DNA: TGTGCCAGCAGACTAGCGCGTGAGCAGTACTTC

D gene: TRBD2
J gene: TRBJ2-7
V gene: TRBV20-1
clone size: .
CDR3 protein: CSAPGLADYEQYF
CDR3 DNA: TGCAGTGCTCCGGGACTAGCGGATTACGAGCAGTACTTC

D gene: .
J gene: TRBJ1-1
V gene: TRBV5-1
clone size: medium-sized
CDR3 protein: CASRLSGSGNTEAFF
CDR3 DNA: TGCGCCAGCAGGCTTTCAGGGTCAGGGAACACTGAAGCTTTCTTT

D gene: TRBD1
J gene: TRBJ2-1
V gene: TRBV7-2
clone size: many
CDR3 protein: CASSLGGTGGNEQFF
CDR3 DNA: TGTGCCAGCAGCCTGGGGGGGACAGGGGGCAATGAGCAGTTCTTC

D gene: .
J gene: TRBJ1-2
V gene: TRBV20-1
clone size: many
CDR3 protein: CTAGGGYGYTF
CDR3 DNA: TGCACCGCGGGGGGGGGCTATGGCTACACCTTC

D gene: .
J gene: TRBJ1-1
V gene: TRBV7-6
clone size: medium-sized
CDR3 protein: CASSLVGTSEAFF
CDR3 DNA: TGTGCCAGCAGCTTAGTGGGGACATCTGAAGCTTTCTTT

D gene: .
J gene: TRBJ1-6
V gene: TRBV14
clone size: few
CDR3 protein: CASSPRSPYNSPLHF
CDR3 DNA: TGTGCCAGCAGCCCCAGGTCTCCCTATAATTCACCCCTCCACTTT

D gene: TRBD1
J gene: TRBJ1-1
V gene: TRBV12-5
clone size: many
CDR3 protein: CASGPSVGGLSEAFF
CDR3 DNA: TGTGCTAGTGGTCCCAGTGTAGGGGGCCTGTCTGAAGCTTTCTTT

D gene: TRBD1
J gene: TRBJ2-3
V gene: TRBV6-2/TRBV6-3
clone size: many
CDR3 protein: CASSYNPGDRTAGDTQYF
CDR3 DNA: TGTGCCAGCAGTTACAACCCCGGGGACAGGACCGCGGGGGATACGCAGTATTTT

D gene: .
J gene: TRBJ2-5
V gene: TRBV5-1
clone size: many
CDR3 protein: CASSFLTGQETQYF
CDR3 DNA: TGCGCCAGCAGCTTCTTGACGGGGCAGGAGACCCAGTACTTC

D gene: TRBD1
J gene: TRBJ2-3
V gene: TRBV6-6
clone size: large
CDR3 protein: CASRSGTGPTDTQYF
CDR3 DNA: TGTGCCAGCAGGTCCGGGACAGGGCCCACAGATACGCAGTATTTT

D gene: TRBD1
J gene: TRBJ2-3
V gene: TRBV20-1
clone size: many
CDR3 protein: CSASPTQGAGDTQYF
CDR3 DNA: TGCAGTGCTAGTCCAACCCAGGGGGCCGGAGATACGCAGTATTTT

D gene: .
J gene: TRBJ2-7
V gene: TRBV27
clone size: medium-sized
CDR3 protein: CASRGSYEQYF
CDR3 DNA: TGTGCCAGCAGGGGAAGCTACGAGCAGTACTTC

D gene: .
J gene: TRBJ2-2
V gene: TRBV6-1
clone size: many
CDR3 protein: CASSERSTGELFF
CDR3 DNA: TGTGCCAGCAGTGAAAGAAGTACCGGGGAGCTGTTTTTT

D gene: TRBD1
J gene: TRBJ2-3
V gene: TRBV6-2/TRBV6-3
clone size: medium-sized
CDR3 protein: CASSSIDRVADTQYF
CDR3 DNA: TGTGCCAGCAGTTCCATCGACAGGGTGGCAGATACGCAGTATTTT

D gene: TRBD2
J gene: TRBJ2-4
V gene: TRBV6-7
clone size: few
CDR3 protein: CASRPGLAGKGAKNIQYF
CDR3 DNA: TGTGCCAGCAGACCGGGACTAGCGGGTAAAGGGGCCAAAAACATTCAGTACTTC

D gene: .
J gene: TRBJ1-2
V gene: TRBV20-1
clone size: few
CDR3 protein: CSAKQEVYGYTF
CDR3 DNA: TGCAGTGCCAAACAGGAAGTCTATGGCTACACCTTC

D gene: .
J gene: TRBJ2-7
V gene: TRBV6-5
clone size: many
CDR3 protein: CASSYGSGRYEQYF
CDR3 DNA: TGTGCCAGCAGTTACGGGTCCGGGCGCTACGAGCAGTACTTC

D gene: .
J gene: TRBJ2-3
V gene: TRBV7-2
clone size: many
CDR3 protein: CASSLLWAGAGADTQYF
CDR3 DNA: TGTGCCAGCAGCTTATTGTGGGCGGGGGCCGGTGCGGATACGCAGTATTTT

D gene: TRBD1
J gene: TRBJ1-2
V gene: TRBV12-3/TRBV12-4
clone size: many
CDR3 protein: CASRTGTGDGYTF
CDR3 DNA: TGTGCCAGCAGAACCGGGACAGGGGACGGCTACACCTTC

D gene: .
J gene: TRBJ2-5
V gene: TRBV5-4
clone size: many
CDR3 protein: CASSLDSVETQYF
CDR3 DNA: TGTGCCAGCAGCTTGGACTCGGTGGAGACCCAGTACTTC

D gene: TRBD2
J gene: TRBJ2-1
V gene: TRBV6-2/TRBV6-3
clone size: medium-sized
CDR3 protein: CASSYSGPSGHSYNEQFF
CDR3 DNA: TGTGCCAGCAGTTACTCGGGCCCTAGCGGGCACTCCTACAATGAGCAGTTCTTC

D gene: .
J gene: TRBJ2-2
V gene: TRBV20-1
clone size: .
CDR3 protein: CGLSFGNTGELFF
CDR3 DNA: TGCGGTCTGTCCTTCGGGAACACCGGGGAGCTGTTTTTT

D gene: .
J gene: TRBJ2-2
V gene: TRBV5-6
clone size: many
CDR3 protein: CASSLMGPGELFF
CDR3 DNA: TGTGCCAGCAGCTTGATGGGCCCCGGGGAGCTGTTTTTT

D gene: .
J gene: TRBJ2-3
V gene: TRBV6-6
clone size: medium-sized
CDR3 protein: CASSYVAGNTDTQYF
CDR3 DNA: TGTGCCAGCAGTTACGTTGCGGGAAACACAGATACGCAGTATTTT

D gene: TRBD1
J gene: TRBJ1-2
V gene: TRBV6-1
clone size: medium-sized
CDR3 protein: CASSDPLLQGLYGYTF
CDR3 DNA: TGTGCCAGCAGTGATCCCTTATTACAGGGGCTCTATGGCTACACCTTC

D gene: TRBD1
J gene: TRBJ2-3
V gene: TRBV10-3
clone size: many
CDR3 protein: CASHPGGSTDTQYF
CDR3 DNA: TGTGCCAGTCACCCAGGGGGTAGCACAGATACGCAGTATTTT

D gene: .
J gene: TRBJ2-3
V gene: TRBV5-4
clone size: few
CDR3 protein: CASSLGVEDTQYF
CDR3 DNA: TGTGCCAGCAGCTTGGGGGTGGAAGATACGCAGTATTTT

D gene: .
J gene: TRBJ2-1
V gene: TRBV9
clone size: many
CDR3 protein: CASSVAGSDSEFF
CDR3 DNA: TGTGCCAGCAGCGTAGCGGGATCCGACTCTGAGTTCTTC

D gene: TRBD2
J gene: TRBJ2-1
V gene: TRBV20-1
clone size: medium-sized
CDR3 protein: CSAQGLAGEQNNEQFF
CDR3 DNA: TGCAGTGCCCAAGGACTAGCGGGAGAACAAAACAATGAGCAGTTCTTC

D gene: .
J gene: TRBJ1-6
V gene: TRBV4-1
clone size: many
CDR3 protein: CASSPVSARVNNSPLHF
CDR3 DNA: TGCGCCAGCAGCCCCGTATCCGCGCGGGTAAATAATTCACCCCTCCACTTT

D gene: TRBD1
J gene: TRBJ1-4
V gene: TRBV20-1
clone size: many
CDR3 protein: CSARQGNDEKLFF
CDR3 DNA: TGCAGTGCCAGACAGGGGAATGATGAAAAACTGTTTTTT

D gene: TRBD2
J gene: TRBJ2-3
V gene: TRBV5-1
clone size: many
CDR3 protein: CASSIPGLADTDTQYF
CDR3 DNA: TGCGCCAGCAGCATACCGGGACTAGCGGACACAGATACGCAGTATTTT

D gene: TRBD1
J gene: TRBJ2-2
V gene: TRBV9
clone size: many
CDR3 protein: CASSVGQGVNTGELFF
CDR3 DNA: TGTGCCAGCAGCGTAGGACAGGGGGTGAACACCGGGGAGCTGTTTTTT

D gene: .
J gene: TRBJ2-1
V gene: TRBV5-1
clone size: medium-sized
CDR3 protein: CASSQWGERDNEQFF
CDR3 DNA: TGCGCCAGCAGCCAATGGGGGGAAAGGGACAATGAGCAGTTCTTC

D gene: .
J gene: TRBJ2-1
V gene: TRBV5-4
clone size: medium-sized
CDR3 protein: CASSSGEGRSYNEQFF
CDR3 DNA: TGTGCCAGCAGTTCCGGCGAGGGAAGGTCCTACAATGAGCAGTTCTTC

D gene: .
J gene: TRBJ2-7
V gene: TRBV20-1
clone size: medium-sized
CDR3 protein: CSARDRGTGAHEQYF
CDR3 DNA: TGCAGTGCTAGAGATCGTGGAACGGGAGCCCACGAGCAGTACTTC

D gene: .
J gene: TRBJ1-1
V gene: TRBV18
clone size: medium-sized
CDR3 protein: CASSGVATEAFF
CDR3 DNA: TGTGCCAGCTCCGGGGTGGCCACTGAAGCTTTCTTT

D gene: .
J gene: TRBJ1-1
V gene: TRBV29-1
clone size: medium-sized
CDR3 protein: CSGERPGTEAFF
CDR3 DNA: TGCAGCGGTGAAAGACCAGGCACTGAAGCTTTCTTT

D gene: .
J gene: TRBJ2-7
V gene: TRBV4-1
clone size: many
CDR3 protein: CASSQGDGSSPYEQYF
CDR3 DNA: TGCGCCAGCAGCCAGGGTGACGGATCGTCGCCCTACGAGCAGTACTTC

D gene: .
J gene: TRBJ1-2
V gene: TRBV11-2
clone size: medium-sized
CDR3 protein: CASSSRGWDYGYTF
CDR3 DNA: TGTGCCAGCAGCTCGAGGGGATGGGACTATGGCTACACCTTC